These 8 T cell receptor beta chains originate from one sample sequenced in a study of beta chain features in type 1 diabetes. General study points: There was a moderate but significant shortening of TCRB CDR3s in all four CD4+ subsets of Type 1 diabetes patients.

No antigen is known for these receptors. Reverse transcription of all isolated RNA meant that expressed TCRB transcripts were sequenced. The data were produced by immunoSEQ multiplex PCR, yet TCRdb's version contains in-frame clones alone and is incomplete. The sample shows a few hundred thousand clones, approximately 16% of them seen only once. The sequenced sample was naive CD4+ T cells from blood. Every receptor here comes from a man aged 25-45 years with type 1 diabetes.

This sequence joins TRBV23-1 and TRBJ2-7; 7 nucleotides match TRBD2. TRBV23-1 is classed as an ORF, of uncertain function. This CDR3 is built from 12 residues. The V and J ends lost 8 bases and 7 bases, in that order; junction bases with no gene match: 8. DNA for the CDR3: TGCGCCAGCGAAGACGGACTAGAGGAGCAGTACTTC. Translation gives CASEDGLEEQYF.

The V gene is TRBV7-2, the J gene TRBJ1-1; D is uncertain. CDR1 is SGHTA, CDR2 FQGNSA, per germline. The CDR3 length is 14 residues. Trimming left V 3 bases short and J 0 bases short, with 8 bases between. In DNA form, the CDR3 reads TGTGCCAGCAGCTTGGTGTTCATGAACACTGAAGCTTTCTTT. It specifies CASSLVFMNTEAFF.

The chain is built from TRBV30 and TRBJ2-2, with D maybe TRBD1 (6 bases). CDR1 and CDR2 from the germline V gene are GTSNPN and SVGIG (reference sequence). CDR3 length: 14 residues. With 3 bases removed from V and 4 bases from J, the gap between germline ends came to 12 bases. CDR3 in amino acids: CAWREPGVTGELFF. The CDR3 DNA reads TGTGCCTGGAGGGAACCAGGGGTCACCGGGGAGCTGTTTTTT.

The genes are TRBV7-9 and TRBJ2-3; no clear D. The CDR3 covers 12 residues. Trimming pared 5 bases from V and 0 bases from J, leaving 3 bases between. Per the germline V gene, CDR1 is SEHNR and CDR2 is FQNEAQ (reference sequence). The CDR3 reads CASSRSTDTQYF. Written as DNA, the CDR3 is TGTGCCAGCAGCCGGAGCACAGATACGCAGTATTTT.

The chain joins TRBV7-6 to TRBJ2-7; D not certain. Deletions cut 5 bases from V and 4 bases from J, with 12 bases between. There are 13 residues in the CDR3. Germline values: CDR1 SGHVS, CDR2 FNYEAQ. The CDR3 reads CASSPRARYEQYF. DNA of the CDR3: TGTGCCAGCAGCCCCCGTGCCCGGTACGAGCAGTACTTC. Full variable domain (rest looked up from reference TRBV7-6 and TRBJ2-7): GAGVSQSPRYKVTKRGQDVALRCDPISGHVSLYWYRQALGQGPEFLTYFNYEAQQDKSGLPNDRFSAERPEGSISTLTIQRTEQRDSAMYRCASSPRARYEQYFGPGTRLTVT.

The table lists this clone with a few counts. The chain is built from TRBV7-3 and TRBJ2-1; TRBD2 agrees at 13 bases. The CDR3 length is 15 residues. Germline CDR1 reads SGHTA; CDR2 reads FQGTGA. The V segment lost 3 bases and the J segment 6 bases; nucleotides outside the gene matches: 2. This chain's CDR3 is CASSLGLAGSNEQFF. As DNA, the CDR3 is TGTGCCAGCAGCTTGGGACTAGCGGGGTCCAATGAGCAGTTCTTC.

V gene TRBV14 combines with J gene TRBJ2-1, with 8 positions matching TRBD2. The CDR3 runs to 17 residues. Germline assignment: CDR1 SGHDN and CDR2 FVKESK. With V trimmed by 5 bases and J by 0 bases, 9 bases remained unmatched. In DNA, the CDR3 is TGTGCCAGCAGCGACAGACTAGCGTCACGCTCCTACAATGAGCAGTTCTTC. It encodes CASSDRLASRSYNEQFF.

This clone was counted only a few times. The chain employs TRBV13 and TRBJ2-2; no reliable D call. Germline lookup yields CDR1 PRHDT and CDR2 FYEKMQ (reference sequence). The V end was cut by 5 bases, the J end by 8 bases, with 9 bases between. This CDR3 is 12 amino acids long. CDR3 in amino acids: CASSLREGELFF. DNA for the CDR3: TGTGCCAGCAGCCTCCGAGAGGGGGAGCTGTTTTTT.